The rows below give T cell receptor beta chains drawn from one sample of a study of Graves' ophthalmopathy and Graves' hyperthyroidism. A single record per CDR3 protein comes from TCRdb applying MiXCR to the multiplex PCR reads. The sample includes over 450,000 distinct CDR3 sequences, around an eighth of them seen just once. The sequencing sample was made of blood. Receptors were obtained from a woman aged 30 to 39 with Graves' ophthalmopathy. The CDR3 runs from the conserved cysteine through the conserved F or W. The D gene is left open where the match is weak. Rows may omit the clone size; those that give it use once, few, many or a size class.

v_gene	d_gene	abundance	len	j_gene	CDR3aa	CDR3nt
TRBV5-1	TRBD1	many	14	TRBJ1-2	CASSLWNRGQDYTF	TGCGCCAGCAGCTTGTGGAACAGGGGGCAGGACTACACCTTC
TRBV12-3/TRBV12-4	NA	many	13	TRBJ2-1	CASSNYLGNEQFF	TGTGCCAGCTCGAATTACCTAGGGAATGAGCAGTTCTTC
TRBV30	NA	many	15	TRBJ2-5	CAWSPQGQLQETQYF	TGTGCCTGGAGTCCCCAGGGACAACTCCAAGAGACCCAGTACTTC
TRBV10-3	NA	many	12	TRBJ2-7	CAITTGIHEQYF	TGTGCCATCACCACAGGGATCCACGAGCAGTACTTC
TRBV20-1	TRBD2	many	15	TRBJ2-7	CSARDGTSHEYEQYF	TGCAGTGCTAGAGACGGGACTAGCCACGAGTACGAGCAGTACTTC
TRBV5-1	NA	many	15	TRBJ1-1	CASSPTAGRGTEAFF	TGCGCCAGCAGCCCTACGGCTGGACGTGGCACTGAAGCTTTCTTT
TRBV25-1	NA	many	15	TRBJ1-1	CASSELGPMNTEAFF	TGTGCCAGCAGTGAACTCGGACCGATGAACACTGAAGCTTTCTTT
TRBV6-5	TRBD1	many	15	TRBJ1-2	CASSYSDRASYGYTF	TGTGCCAGCAGTTACTCGGACAGGGCTAGCTATGGCTACACCTTC
TRBV24-1	NA	many	12	TRBJ2-5	CATSLEGKTQYF	TGTGCCACCAGTTTGGAGGGGAAGACCCAGTACTTC
TRBV7-2	NA	many	16	TRBJ2-2	CASSLAHSSNTGELFF	TGTGCCAGCAGCTTAGCGCACAGCTCGAACACCGGGGAGCTGTTTTTT
TRBV2	NA	many	13	TRBJ2-5	CASRTEYQETQYF	TGTGCCAGCAGGACGGAGTACCAAGAGACCCAGTACTTC
TRBV19	TRBD1	few	15	TRBJ1-5	CASTPQGGINQPQHF	TGTGCCAGTACTCCACAGGGGGGGATCAATCAGCCCCAGCATTTT
TRBV4-2	NA	many	16	TRBJ1-2	CASSQGEGRSSYGYTF	TGTGCCAGCAGCCAAGGGGAGGGGCGCTCCTCCTATGGCTACACCTTC
TRBV20-1	NA	many	15	TRBJ2-7	CSARAGALSTYEQYF	TGCAGTGCTAGGGCAGGGGCCCTAAGTACCTACGAGCAGTACTTC
TRBV7-8	NA	many	15	TRBJ1-2	CASSLGQGNSRGYTF	TGTGCCAGCAGCCTGGGACAAGGAAATTCAAGAGGCTACACCTTC
TRBV4-2	TRBD1	many	15	TRBJ1-2	CASSPQGAANYGYTF	TGTGCCAGCAGCCCACAGGGGGCGGCGAACTATGGCTACACCTTC
TRBV6-1	NA	many	15	TRBJ2-6	CASTDGLSGANVLTF	TGTGCCAGCACCGACGGGCTCTCTGGGGCCAACGTCCTGACTTTC
TRBV6-1	TRBD1	many	15	TRBJ2-7	CASSEVGQGTYEQYF	TGTGCCAGCAGTGAAGTGGGACAGGGAACCTACGAGCAGTACTTC
TRBV28	NA	many	11	TRBJ1-1	CASTTPLEAFF	TGTGCCAGCACCACCCCCTTAGAAGCTTTCTTT
TRBV12-3/TRBV12-4	NA	NA	14	TRBJ2-7	CASSLFAGTYEQYF	TGTGCCAGCAGTTTATTTGCAGGTACCTACGAGCAGTACTTC
TRBV20-1	TRBD1	many	14	TRBJ2-2	CSARDRGRIGELFF	TGCAGTGCTCGGGACAGGGGGCGCATCGGGGAGCTGTTTTTT
TRBV5-6	NA	few	12	TRBJ2-7	CASSLDYTGQYF	TGTGCCAGCAGCTTGGACTACACGGGTCAGTACTTC
TRBV6-2/TRBV6-3	TRBD1	NA	13	TRBJ1-1	CASSETGGGEAFF	TGTGCCAGCAGTGAGACAGGGGGCGGTGAAGCTTTCTTT
TRBV20-1	NA	many	18	TRBJ1-1	CSARRAFGGGAGDTEAFF	TGCAGTGCTAGGCGGGCTTTTGGGGGAGGGGCGGGGGACACTGAAGCTTTCTTT
TRBV6-5	TRBD1	NA	14	TRBJ2-7	CASSYFTGDYEQYF	TGTGCCAGCAGTTACTTCACAGGGGACTACGAGCAGTACTTC
TRBV6-1	TRBD1	many	15	TRBJ2-7	CASRSGQGLSYEQYF	TGTGCCAGCAGGTCTGGACAGGGCCTCTCCTACGAGCAGTACTTC
TRBV6-5	NA	many	15	TRBJ1-5	CASSSRGYSNQPQHF	TGTGCCAGCAGTTCCCGGGGCTATAGCAATCAGCCCCAGCATTTT
TRBV6-5	NA	many	14	TRBJ2-7	CASSRRQGSHEQYF	TGTGCCAGCAGTCGCCGGCAGGGGAGCCACGAGCAGTACTTC
TRBV12-3/TRBV12-4	NA	NA	16	TRBJ2-3	CATAPPPSRLTDTQYF	TGTGCCACTGCCCCCCCTCCTAGCCGACTCACAGATACGCAGTATTTT
TRBV5-1	TRBD1	many	14	TRBJ1-5	CASSPGQGNQPQHF	TGTGCCAGCAGCCCAGGACAGGGCAATCAGCCCCAGCATTTT
TRBV6-1	NA	few	14	TRBJ1-1	CASTQKGGRTEAFF	TGTGCCAGCACTCAAAAGGGGGGAAGGACTGAAGCTTTCTTT
TRBV18	TRBD1	few	14	TRBJ1-2	CASSPSGGSYGYTF	TGTGCCAGCTCACCGTCAGGGGGAAGCTATGGCTACACCTTC
TRBV6-5	NA	NA	14	TRBJ1-1	CASSYGGGAAEAFF	TGTGCCAGCAGTTACGGGGGAGGAGCGGCTGAAGCTTTCTTT
TRBV9	NA	few	15	TRBJ2-4	CASSPRRHSENIQYF	TGTGCCAGCAGCCCCCGGCGGCATTCGGAAAACATTCAGTACTTC
TRBV28	NA	many	13	TRBJ1-3	CASSWGLRNTIYF	TGTGCCAGCAGTTGGGGGCTTCGAAACACCATATATTTT
TRBV25-1	TRBD1	NA	15	TRBJ2-5	CASSGTGSYRETQYF	TGTGCCAGCAGTGGGACAGGATCCTACAGAGAGACCCAGTACTTC
TRBV12-3/TRBV12-4	NA	NA	12	TRBJ1-1	CASQGSYTEAFF	TGTGCCAGCCAGGGTTCCTACACTGAAGCTTTCTTT
TRBV27	TRBD1	few	14	TRBJ2-3	CASKPGQGVYTQYF	TGTGCCAGCAAGCCGGGACAGGGGGTGTATACGCAGTATTTT
TRBV30	NA	many	13	TRBJ2-7	CAWASSSLYEQYF	TGTGCCTGGGCGAGCAGCAGCCTCTACGAGCAGTACTTC
TRBV12-3/TRBV12-4	TRBD2	many	16	TRBJ2-5	CASSLGVVTSGETQYF	TGTGCCAGCAGTTTGGGGGTCGTGACTAGCGGAGAGACCCAGTACTTC
TRBV11-1	TRBD1	few	17	TRBJ1-1	CASSSAGDDRGGTEAFF	TGTGCCAGCAGCTCAGCCGGAGACGACAGGGGCGGAACTGAAGCTTTCTTT
TRBV7-8	NA	many	13	TRBJ2-5	CASSGAGQETQYF	TGTGCCAGCAGCGGGGCAGGGCAAGAGACCCAGTACTTC
TRBV25-1	NA	many	15	TRBJ1-1	CASSELATQNTEAFF	TGTGCCAGCAGTGAATTGGCCACTCAAAACACTGAAGCTTTCTTT
TRBV6-1	NA	many	14	TRBJ2-2	CASRRDRATGELFF	TGTGCCAGCAGACGGGACCGCGCCACCGGGGAGCTGTTTTTT
TRBV12-3/TRBV12-4	NA	many	12	TRBJ1-5	CASSLGGQPQHF	TGTGCCAGCAGCCTCGGCGGTCAGCCCCAGCATTTT
TRBV5-1	NA	many	15	TRBJ1-1	CASSFGDRRNTEAFF	TGCGCCAGCAGCTTCGGAGACAGAAGGAACACTGAAGCTTTCTTT
TRBV2	TRBD1	NA	13	TRBJ2-7	CASKTGVNNEQYF	TGTGCCAGCAAGACAGGGGTTAACAACGAGCAGTACTTC